The 23 T cell receptor beta chains in this list originate from one sample, sequenced in a study of shared clonotypes between healthy human individuals. Assay: immunoSEQ multiplex PCR; the TCRdb copy retains only in-frame clones and omits some. The sample comprises roughly 2.1 million clones, about 92% of which are singletons, and 1.5% to 2% rests with the top ten. CD45RO-negative cells were positively selected for CCR7, leaving out terminally differentiated effector memory CD45RA+ cells. The material sequenced was naive CD8+ T cells from PBMCs. Every receptor here comes from a man between 18 and 29 years old in good health. Some clones in this sample may be carry-over from other donors' samples.

Of note for this clone: The CDR3 ends on some other residue instead of the conserved phenylalanine or tryptophan, so this is likely a read error. The V and J genes are TRBV6-1 and TRBJ2-7; 8 bases align to TRBD1. The CDR3 totals 13 residues. CDR1 MNHNS and CDR2 SASEGT come from the germline V gene. The trim removed 10 bases at V and 3 bases at J, leaving 8 bases unmatched. The CDR3 nucleotides read TGTGCCACCGAGGACAGGGTGAGCTACGAGCAGTACCTC. Amino acids: CATEDRVSYEQYL.

On this clone: This sample also contains other DNA sequences that code for the same CDR3. V usage is TRBV7-3 and J usage is TRBJ2-1, with 9 bases fitting TRBD2. Germline V gives CDR1 SGHTA, CDR2 FQGTGA. The trim removed 2 bases at V and 5 bases at J, leaving 4 bases unmatched. CDR3 length equals 15 residues. In DNA form, the CDR3 reads TGTGCCAGCAGCTTATTAGCGGGAGCCCACAATGAGCAGTTCTTC. The encoded protein is CASSLLAGAHNEQFF.

The gene calls are TRBV10-2 and TRBJ2-7; D is uncertain. V gave up 0 bases and J gave up 2 bases, with 11 bases separating them. Germline loops: CDR1 WSHSY, CDR2 SAAADI. The CDR3 runs 15 residues. CDR3 residues: CASSESGPIPYEQYF. CDR3 nucleotide sequence: TGCGCCAGCAGTGAGTCCGGTCCGATCCCCTACGAGCAGTACTTC.

This chain joins TRBV5-1 and TRBJ1-2; D uncertain. Germline CDR1 is SGHRS and CDR2 is YFSETQ. This CDR3 has 14 amino acids. V was clipped by 4 bases and J by 7 bases, with 17 bases between them. The CDR3 DNA is TGCGCCAGCAGCGCTCGAGCCGGGGAGATTGGCTACACCTTC. This translates into CASSARAGEIGYTF.

V and J are TRBV9 and TRBJ1-2, with D unclear. V dropped 1 base and J dropped 3 bases, with 16 bases sitting between them. The CDR3 covers 16 residues. Germline-derived CDR1 and CDR2 are SGDLS and YYNGEE. The CDR3 protein is CASSVKPSEEDYGYTF. The CDR3 DNA reads TGTGCCAGCAGCGTAAAACCCTCCGAAGAGGACTATGGCTACACCTTC.

In regard to this clone: The same CDR3 also results from other DNA sequences found in this sample. V gene TRBV30 combines with J gene TRBJ2-5; D unresolved. Germline CDR1 GTSNPN, CDR2 SVGIG (reference sequence). The CDR3 is 13 residues long. V lost 0 bases to trimming and J lost 0 bases, with 5 bases between them. CDR3 sequence reads: CAWSVGDQETQYF. As DNA, the CDR3 is TGTGCCTGGAGTGTGGGTGACCAAGAGACCCAGTACTTC.

The J gene is TRBJ2-7, the V gene TRBV9; D assignment may be TRBD1 or TRBD2 (6 bases each). This CDR3 has 12 residues. CDR1 SGDLS and CDR2 YYNGEE come from the germline V gene. Trimming removed 5 bases from V and 6 bases from J, with 12 bases in between. The CDR3 DNA is TGTGCCAGCAGTGGGCCGGGGGCCGAGCAGTACTTC. It codes for CASSGPGAEQYF.

V and J are TRBV27 and TRBJ2-4, with D possibly matching TRBD2 (5 bases). This CDR3 contains 14 residues. Germline CDR1 MNHEY, CDR2 SMNVEV (reference sequence). Trimming stripped 8 bases from V and 1 base from J, with 12 bases between. The CDR3 DNA sequence: TGTGCCAGCGGACTTAGCGTTGCCAAAAACATTCAGTACTTC. Protein: CASGLSVAKNIQYF.

The genes are TRBV14 and TRBJ2-7, with TRBD2 matching 7 bases. From germline, CDR1 is SGHDN and CDR2 FVKESK. The length of the CDR3 is 15 residues. V lost 6 bases, J lost 4 bases, and 12 bases stayed unmatched. DNA for the CDR3: TGTGCCAGCAGTCCAAGGGAGGGAGGGCCATACGAGCAGTACTTC. Translating gives CASSPREGGPYEQYF.

The chain employs TRBV19 and TRBJ2-7; tentative D call: TRBD1 (5 bases). The CDR3 has 14 residues. CDR1 and CDR2 from the germline V gene are LNHDA and SQIVND (reference sequence). Trimming stripped 7 bases from V and 4 bases from J, with 17 bases between. The CDR3 here is CASTSRDSRYEQYF. The DNA for the CDR3 is TGTGCCAGTACCTCCAGGGATTCCAGGTACGAGCAGTACTTC.

In its sample, this clone was seen once. The rearrangement joins TRBV11-2 to TRBJ2-1; TRBD2 might be the D (5 bases). The V gene lost 0 bases and the J gene lost 0 bases, with 6 bases spanning the gap. The CDR3 spans 15 residues. Germline-derived CDR1 and CDR2 are SGHAT and FQNNGV. DNA of the CDR3: TGTGCCAGCAGCTTAGAGGGGAGCTCCTACAATGAGCAGTTCTTC. Translated: CASSLEGSSYNEQFF.

This clone is a singleton in its sample. The gene calls are TRBV5-1 and TRBJ2-1; 10 nucleotides align to TRBD2. This CDR3 contains 17 residues. Germline CDR1 reads SGHRS; CDR2 reads YFSETQ. Trimming at V came to 6 bases and at J to 5 bases, leaving 14 bases not matched to a gene. CDR3 in amino acids: CASKVGLAGDLNNEQFF. Written as DNA, the CDR3 is TGCGCCAGCAAGGTCGGTCTAGCGGGAGATCTGAACAATGAGCAGTTCTTC.

V is TRBV27 and J is TRBJ2-7, with D possibly TRBD2 on 5 matching bases. V lost 4 bases, J lost 2 bases, and 9 bases lay in between. CDR1 is MNHEY, CDR2 SMNVEV, per germline (reference sequence). This CDR3 comprises 13 residues. Here the CDR3 reads CASSYDGAYEQYF. The CDR3 DNA sequence: TGTGCCAGCAGTTATGACGGGGCCTACGAGCAGTACTTC.

The chain is built from TRBV10-1 and TRBJ1-3; D call uncertain. Trimming took off 0 bases at V and 4 bases at J, with 13 bases between the two ends. The germline gives CDR1 WNHNN, CDR2 SYGVQD (reference sequence). This CDR3 has 16 residues. The CDR3 is CASSESTSKRGNTIYF. CDR3 sequence (DNA): TGCGCCAGCAGTGAGTCGACTTCTAAACGAGGAAACACCATATATTTT.

In the case of this clone: This sample includes further DNA sequences coding for the same CDR3. This rearrangement joins TRBV7-8 to TRBJ1-5, with unresolved D. Germline CDR1 reads SGHVS; CDR2 reads FQNEAQ. This CDR3 is 12 amino acids long. V lost 5 bases and J lost 1, with 3 bases in between. CDR3 nucleotide sequence: TGTGCCAGCAGCGCCAGCAATCAGCCCCAGCATTTT. Translating gives CASSASNQPQHF.

The gene calls are TRBV7-2 and TRBJ1-2; D is perhaps TRBD1 (5 bases). With 6 bases removed from V and 0 bases from J, the gap between germline ends came to 14 bases. CDR1 is SGHTA, CDR2 FQGNSA, per germline. CDR3 length equals 15 residues. The CDR3 reads CASRPRQTANYGYTF. The DNA for the CDR3 is TGTGCCAGCAGACCACGACAGACAGCTAACTATGGCTACACCTTC.

This chain uses TRBV7-9 with TRBJ2-7; TRBD2 matches at 9 bases. The J segment lost 0 bases and the V segment lost 5 bases, leaving 5 bases of the junction unmatched. CDR3 length: 15 amino acids. Germline V gene lookup returns CDR1 SEHNR and CDR2 FQNEAQ (reference sequence). The CDR3 bases are TGTGCCAGCAGCAAACCTAGCGGGGACTCCTACGAGCAGTACTTC. This encodes CASSKPSGDSYEQYF.

The chain has TRBV4-1 and TRBJ2-5; tentatively, D is TRBD2 (7 bases). The V gene lost 2 bases and the J gene lost 5 bases, with 12 bases spanning the gap. Germline loops: CDR1 MGHRA, CDR2 YSYEKL. The CDR3 is 14 amino acids. The CDR3 region is CASSQLQGGETQYF. CDR3 in DNA: TGCGCCAGCAGCCAATTACAGGGAGGGGAGACCCAGTACTTC.

The J gene is TRBJ2-7, the V gene TRBV5-1; 8 bases fit TRBD2. V lost 4 bases and J lost 3; bases outside the gene matches: 9. CDR1 SGHRS and CDR2 YFSETQ come from the germline V gene. CDR3 size: 15 residues. CDR3 nucleotides: TGCGCCAGCAGCCTGTCCCAAGGGACTAGCTACGAGCAGTACTTC. It translates to CASSLSQGTSYEQYF.

This sequence joins TRBV30 and TRBJ2-1, with TRBD2 identical over 11 bases. V shed 2 bases and J 4 bases; nucleotides not matched to a gene: 13. The germline CDR1 and CDR2 sequences are GTSNPN and SVGIG (reference sequence). The CDR3 has 18 residues. Here the CDR3 DNA reads TGTGCCTGGAGTCCCCCAGAACGACTAGCGGGAAGGTACAATGAGCAGTTCTTC. It is translated as CAWSPPERLAGRYNEQFF.

The V call is TRBV27, the J call TRBJ2-7, with 10 bases fitting TRBD1. Looked up from germline, CDR1 is MNHEY and CDR2 is SMNVEV (reference sequence). The CDR3 is made up of 18 amino acids. V lost 4 bases, J lost 3 bases, and 15 bases stayed unmatched. Here the CDR3 reads CASSYPETGTGADYEQYF. The CDR3 DNA sequence: TGTGCCAGCAGTTACCCAGAGACCGGGACAGGGGCCGACTACGAGCAGTACTTC.

In its sample, this clone was seen once. The gene calls are TRBV10-1 and TRBJ1-1; D is uncertain. This CDR3 has 13 amino acids. V was trimmed by 3 bases and J by 2 bases, leaving 7 bases between them. Germline CDR1 reads WNHNN; CDR2 reads SYGVQD (reference sequence). The CDR3 reads CASSDNLNTEAFF. Written as DNA, the CDR3 is TGCGCCAGCAGTGATAATCTCAACACTGAAGCTTTCTTT.

The rearrangement joins TRBV19 to TRBJ1-5, with D perhaps matching TRBD1 (5 bases). Germline loops: CDR1 LNHDA, CDR2 SQIVND (reference sequence). There are 17 residues in the CDR3. Trimming left V 6 bases short and J 0 bases short, with 18 bases between. The CDR3: CASRDPAGIDSNQPQHF. The CDR3, as DNA: TGTGCCAGTAGGGACCCCGCAGGGATAGATAGCAATCAGCCCCAGCATTTT.